This note documents a single TCR beta chain sequence. The sample is drawn from a study of blood T cells in healthy people across ages. V shed 3 bases and J 2 bases; nucleotides not matched to a gene: 7. The CDR3 covers 16 residues. CDR1 is SGHRS, CDR2 YFSETQ, per germline. Using a J-beta primer mix together with a sample-barcoded 5' primer, a second PCR was run for roughly 7 to 12 cycles. TCRdb re-analysed the 5' RACE reads in MiXCR, keeping a single row per CDR3 protein. The sample includes roughly 1.5 million distinct CDR3 sequences, 35% to 45% of them seen just once. Sequenced material: blood. The chain links TRBV5-1 to TRBJ2-1; 8 bases map to TRBD1. The sequence was collected from a woman aged 18-29 years in good health. The CDR3 here is CASSSRRQGPYNEQFF. CDR3 nucleotide sequence: TGCGCCAGCAGCTCGCGGCGACAGGGGCCCTACAATGAGCAGTTCTTC.